This is a list of T cell receptor beta chains from one sample in a study of Ad26.COV2.S vaccination and SARS-CoV-2 variants. Clones were sequenced by immunoSEQ multiplex PCR, and TCRdb holds only the in-frame ones, with some missing. The table shows about 680,000 clones, with more than 70% occurring only once. The sample consisted of peripheral blood, taken in a trial of Ad26.COV2.S vaccine versus placebo. These receptors all stem from a person aged 18 to 65 who received the Ad26.COV2.S COVID-19 vaccine or a placebo. The CDR3 runs from the conserved cysteine through the conserved F or W. D genes are given only for firm matches. Not every row has a clone size; where given, it reads once, few, many or a size class.

CDR3aa: CASSLEGARTDTQYF; CDR3nt: TGTGCCAGCAGCTTGGAAGGGGCTCGCACAGATACGCAGTATTTT; d_gene: .; v_gene: TRBV5-4; abundance: once; j_gene: TRBJ2-3
CDR3aa: CASSPGGSNQPQHF; CDR3nt: TGTGCCAGCTCACCGGGTGGGAGCAATCAGCCCCAGCATTTT; d_gene: .; v_gene: TRBV18; abundance: .; j_gene: TRBJ1-5
CDR3aa: CASSSVWWEYNEQFF; CDR3nt: TGTGCCAGCAGCTCCGTGTGGTGGGAATACAATGAGCAGTTCTTC; d_gene: .; v_gene: TRBV9; abundance: .; j_gene: TRBJ2-1
CDR3aa: CASGAPRLAGVETQYF; CDR3nt: TGTGCTAGTGGTGCCCCTAGACTAGCGGGGGTAGAGACCCAGTACTTC; d_gene: TRBD2; v_gene: TRBV12-5; abundance: .; j_gene: TRBJ2-5
CDR3aa: CASSSSGDGSYEQYF; CDR3nt: TGCGCCAGCAGCTCCTCTGGGGACGGCTCCTACGAGCAGTACTTC; d_gene: .; v_gene: TRBV5-1; abundance: .; j_gene: TRBJ2-7
CDR3aa: CAISESGGSKETQYF; CDR3nt: TGTGCCATCAGTGAGTCGGGGGGAAGCAAAGAGACCCAGTACTTC; d_gene: .; v_gene: TRBV10-3; abundance: .; j_gene: TRBJ2-5
CDR3aa: CASSVEGGSYNEQFF; CDR3nt: TGTGCCAGCAGCGTAGAAGGGGGCTCCTACAATGAGCAGTTCTTC; d_gene: .; v_gene: TRBV9; abundance: .; j_gene: TRBJ2-1
CDR3aa: CASSVGSHEQYF; CDR3nt: TGCGCCAGCAGTGTAGGGTCCCACGAGCAGTACTTC; d_gene: .; v_gene: TRBV10-2; abundance: once; j_gene: TRBJ2-7
CDR3aa: CASSTSTSGGAGETQYF; CDR3nt: TGCGCCAGCAGCACCTCAACTAGCGGGGGGGCCGGGGAGACCCAGTACTTC; d_gene: TRBD2; v_gene: TRBV5-1; abundance: .; j_gene: TRBJ2-5
CDR3aa: CASRKPGQFNYEQYF; CDR3nt: TGTGCCAGCAGGAAACCGGGACAGTTTAACTACGAGCAGTACTTC; d_gene: TRBD1; v_gene: TRBV2; abundance: once; j_gene: TRBJ2-7
CDR3aa: CSAPGTTEAFF; CDR3nt: TGCAGTGCTCCCGGGACCACTGAAGCTTTCTTT; d_gene: .; v_gene: TRBV20-1; abundance: few; j_gene: TRBJ1-1
CDR3aa: CAWSPRQGGTQYF; CDR3nt: TGTGCCTGGAGCCCCCGACAGGGTGGTACGCAGTATTTT; d_gene: TRBD1; v_gene: TRBV30; abundance: .; j_gene: TRBJ2-3
CDR3aa: CASSLPVGDTQYF; CDR3nt: TGTGCCAGTAGCCTACCGGTAGGGGATACGCAGTATTTT; d_gene: .; v_gene: TRBV19; abundance: .; j_gene: TRBJ2-3
CDR3aa: CATSRDHGTQYF; CDR3nt: TGTGCCACCAGCAGAGATCACGGGACCCAGTACTTC; d_gene: .; v_gene: TRBV15; abundance: .; j_gene: TRBJ2-5
CDR3aa: CASSQGSFQEQFF; CDR3nt: TGCGCCAGCAGTCAGGGCAGCTTCCAGGAGCAGTTCTTC; d_gene: .; v_gene: TRBV23-1; abundance: .; j_gene: TRBJ2-1
CDR3aa: CASSFQGATYEQYF; CDR3nt: TGTGCCAGCAGCTTCCAGGGCGCCACCTACGAGCAGTACTTC; d_gene: .; v_gene: TRBV5-4; abundance: .; j_gene: TRBJ2-7
CDR3aa: CASSSPGTRSETQYF; CDR3nt: TGTGCCAGCAGCTCCCCCGGGACTAGGAGCGAGACCCAGTACTTC; d_gene: TRBD2; v_gene: TRBV7-2; abundance: .; j_gene: TRBJ2-5
CDR3aa: CASSYQTGSYGYTF; CDR3nt: TGTGCCAGCAGTTATCAAACAGGCTCCTATGGCTACACCTTC; d_gene: .; v_gene: TRBV7-2; abundance: .; j_gene: TRBJ1-2
CDR3aa: CATSRGGMRLRDNEQFF; CDR3nt: TGTGCCACCAGCAGAGGAGGTATGCGGCTCCGGGACAATGAGCAGTTCTTC; d_gene: .; v_gene: TRBV15; abundance: .; j_gene: TRBJ2-1
CDR3aa: CASRSSVDSNQPQHF; CDR3nt: TGTGCCAGCAGGTCGTCCGTTGATAGCAATCAGCCCCAGCATTTT; d_gene: .; v_gene: TRBV21-1; abundance: .; j_gene: TRBJ1-5
CDR3aa: CASSDSGSPQETQYF; CDR3nt: TGTGCCAGCAGTGACTCTGGCAGTCCCCAAGAGACCCAGTACTTC; d_gene: .; v_gene: TRBV6-4; abundance: .; j_gene: TRBJ2-5
CDR3aa: CASSLQSAQARETQYF; CDR3nt: TGTGCCAGCAGCTTACAATCGGCTCAGGCTCGAGAGACCCAGTACTTC; d_gene: .; v_gene: TRBV11-2; abundance: .; j_gene: TRBJ2-5
CDR3aa: CASSLDRYGVGNTIYF; CDR3nt: TGTGCCAGCAGCTTAGATCGGTATGGGGTTGGAAACACCATATATTTT; d_gene: .; v_gene: TRBV11-2; abundance: .; j_gene: TRBJ1-3
CDR3aa: CSARNRVEAFF; CDR3nt: TGCAGTGCTAGGAACAGGGTGGAAGCTTTCTTT; d_gene: .; v_gene: TRBV20-1; abundance: .; j_gene: TRBJ1-1
CDR3aa: CASSFRVAGANTQYF; CDR3nt: TGTGCCAGCAGTTTTCGGGTAGCGGGAGCAAATACGCAGTATTTT; d_gene: TRBD2; v_gene: TRBV5-6; abundance: .; j_gene: TRBJ2-3
CDR3aa: CASRRQGWTEAFF; CDR3nt: TGTGCCAGCAGAAGACAGGGGTGGACTGAAGCTTTCTTT; d_gene: TRBD1; v_gene: TRBV19; abundance: .; j_gene: TRBJ1-1
CDR3aa: CASSQVKGLGETQYF; CDR3nt: TGTGCCAGCAGCCAAGTAAAGGGGTTGGGGGAGACCCAGTACTTC; d_gene: .; v_gene: TRBV14; abundance: .; j_gene: TRBJ2-5
CDR3aa: CASSSTWGWSSTDTQYF; CDR3nt: TGTGCCAGCAGCTCTACCTGGGGGTGGTCTAGCACAGATACGCAGTATTTT; d_gene: .; v_gene: TRBV11-2; abundance: .; j_gene: TRBJ2-3
CDR3aa: CAWSRGELAGAADTQYF; CDR3nt: TGTGCCTGGAGCCGGGGGGAACTAGCGGGAGCGGCAGATACGCAGTATTTT; d_gene: TRBD2; v_gene: TRBV30; abundance: .; j_gene: TRBJ2-3
CDR3aa: CASSLATTNEKLFF; CDR3nt: TGTGCCAGCAGCTTAGCTACAACTAATGAAAAACTGTTTTTT; d_gene: .; v_gene: TRBV11-2; abundance: few; j_gene: TRBJ1-4
CDR3aa: CASSRPETQQYF; CDR3nt: TGTGCCAGCTCACGGCCAGAAACACAGCAGTACTTC; d_gene: .; v_gene: TRBV18; abundance: .; j_gene: TRBJ2-7
CDR3aa: CASSLDGNTGELFF; CDR3nt: TGTGCCAGCAGCTTAGACGGGAACACCGGGGAGCTGTTTTTT; d_gene: .; v_gene: TRBV7-2; abundance: .; j_gene: TRBJ2-2
CDR3aa: CASSDGQGANQPQHF; CDR3nt: TGTGCCAGCAGTGATGGACAGGGGGCGAATCAGCCCCAGCATTTT; d_gene: TRBD1; v_gene: TRBV6-1; abundance: .; j_gene: TRBJ1-5
CDR3aa: CASSLSDRDQETQYF; CDR3nt: TGCGCCAGCAGCTTGTCCGACAGGGACCAAGAGACCCAGTACTTC; d_gene: TRBD1; v_gene: TRBV5-1; abundance: .; j_gene: TRBJ2-5
CDR3aa: CASSHRLAGGPAEQFF; CDR3nt: TGTGCCAGCAGCCACCGACTAGCGGGAGGGCCTGCTGAGCAGTTCTTC; d_gene: TRBD2; v_gene: TRBV3-1/TRBV3-2; abundance: .; j_gene: TRBJ2-1
CDR3aa: CASRQGAPYEQYF; CDR3nt: TGTGCCAGCCGACAGGGGGCACCCTACGAGCAGTACTTC; d_gene: TRBD1; v_gene: TRBV2; abundance: few; j_gene: TRBJ2-7
CDR3aa: CAWSVSSFETQYF; CDR3nt: TGTGCCTGGAGTGTCTCTTCCTTCGAGACCCAGTACTTC; d_gene: .; v_gene: TRBV30; abundance: .; j_gene: TRBJ2-5
CDR3aa: CASSLSPISGNTIYF; CDR3nt: TGTGCCAGCAGCTTGAGTCCGATCTCTGGAAACACCATATATTTT; d_gene: .; v_gene: TRBV5-6; abundance: .; j_gene: TRBJ1-3
CDR3aa: CASSPLAVEQYF; CDR3nt: TGTGCCAGCAGTCCACTAGCGGTTGAGCAGTACTTC; d_gene: TRBD2; v_gene: TRBV6-6; abundance: .; j_gene: TRBJ2-7
CDR3aa: CASSSQGEGYNSPLHF; CDR3nt: TGTGCCAGCAGCTCGCAGGGAGAAGGGTATAATTCACCCCTCCACTTT; d_gene: .; v_gene: TRBV7-6; abundance: .; j_gene: TRBJ1-6
CDR3aa: CASSRTSGGYNEQFF; CDR3nt: TGTGCCAGCAGCCGCACTAGCGGGGGTTACAATGAGCAGTTCTTC; d_gene: TRBD2; v_gene: TRBV6-5; abundance: .; j_gene: TRBJ2-1
CDR3aa: CATSSFDRGQPQHF; CDR3nt: TGTGCCACCAGCAGCTTCGACAGGGGTCAGCCCCAGCATTTT; d_gene: TRBD1; v_gene: TRBV15; abundance: .; j_gene: TRBJ1-5
CDR3aa: CASSLVQGTYGYTF; CDR3nt: TGCGCCAGCAGCTTAGTACAGGGCACCTATGGCTACACCTTC; d_gene: .; v_gene: TRBV5-1; abundance: .; j_gene: TRBJ1-2
CDR3aa: CAWSMIWTGGNGYTF; CDR3nt: TGTGCCTGGAGTATGATCTGGACAGGGGGGAATGGCTACACCTTC; d_gene: TRBD1; v_gene: TRBV30; abundance: .; j_gene: TRBJ1-2
CDR3aa: CASSQRPIELSGRTDTQYF; CDR3nt: TGTGCCAGCTCACAACGGCCCATCGAATTAAGCGGGAGAACAGATACGCAGTATTTT; d_gene: TRBD2; v_gene: TRBV18; abundance: .; j_gene: TRBJ2-3
CDR3aa: CAINPGGTYEQYF; CDR3nt: TGTGCCATCAATCCGGGAGGCACCTACGAGCAGTACTTC; d_gene: TRBD2; v_gene: TRBV10-3; abundance: .; j_gene: TRBJ2-7
CDR3aa: CASSTTTGLRSQHF; CDR3nt: TGTGCCAGTAGTACCACGACTGGTCTGCGGTCCCAGCATTTT; d_gene: .; v_gene: TRBV19; abundance: .; j_gene: TRBJ1-5
CDR3aa: CASSSRLAGRGDTQYF; CDR3nt: TGTGCCAGCAGTTCCAGACTAGCGGGAAGGGGGGATACGCAGTATTTT; d_gene: TRBD2; v_gene: TRBV27; abundance: .; j_gene: TRBJ2-3
CDR3aa: CASSLRGSATDTQYF; CDR3nt: TGTGCCAGCAGCCTACGGGGGTCTGCTACAGATACGCAGTATTTT; d_gene: .; v_gene: TRBV6-5; abundance: once; j_gene: TRBJ2-3
CDR3aa: CASSLQGLDTEAFF; CDR3nt: TGTGCCAGCAGCTTGCAGGGCCTGGACACTGAAGCTTTCTTT; d_gene: .; v_gene: TRBV5-5; abundance: .; j_gene: TRBJ1-1
CDR3aa: CASRLTGRPWYNEQFF; CDR3nt: TGTGCCAGCAGACTGACAGGGAGGCCGTGGTACAATGAGCAGTTCTTC; d_gene: .; v_gene: TRBV27; abundance: .; j_gene: TRBJ2-1